This passage covers 18 T cell receptor beta chains from one sample sequenced in a study of cytomegalovirus exposure and HLA in healthy donors (dated by TCRdb to about 2017). Receptors were amplified or captured by the immunoSEQ multiplex PCR assay. For the multiplex PCR, a mixture combining 60 forward primers for TCR Vbeta segments and 13 reverse primers for TCR Jbeta segments was used. This immuneACCESS table, as held by TCRdb, lists in-frame sequences with V and J called but not all clones. Of the missing ones, under half trace to an unresolved V gene in checked studies; the others have no known cause. The sample yields under 200,000 clones; roughly 71% were counted once. In total, the top ten clones hold 7.4% of the sample. Sequenced material: PBMCs. These receptors all come from a male donor in good health and CMV-seropositive.

The J gene is TRBJ2-7, the V gene TRBV5-6, with 7 positions matching TRBD1. CDR1 and CDR2 (germline): SGHDT, YYEEEE. The V gene end was trimmed by 4 bases and the J gene end by 0 bases; junction bases not matched to a gene: 10. This CDR3 is built from 16 residues. The CDR3 is CASSPHRGPSSYEQYF. For the CDR3, the DNA is TGTGCCAGCAGCCCCCACAGGGGTCCGAGCTCCTACGAGCAGTACTTC. The full variable domain, rest sourced from reference TRBV5-6 and TRBJ2-7, is DAGVTQSPTHLIKTRGQQVTLRCSPKSGHDTVSWYQQALGQGPQFIFQYYEEEERQRGNFPDRFSGHQFPNYSSELNVNALLLGDSALYLCASSPHRGPSSYEQYFGPGTRLTVT.

The V and J genes are TRBV5-1 and TRBJ2-7; 7 bases align to TRBD2. The CDR3 runs to 13 residues. With V trimmed by 1 base and J by 6 bases, 4 bases remained unmatched. From germline, CDR1 is SGHRS and CDR2 YFSETQ. The CDR3 loop reads CASSLRGTTEQYF. CDR3 DNA: TGCGCCAGCAGCTTGCGGGGGACTACCGAGCAGTACTTC.

This rearrangement joins TRBV5-1 to TRBJ1-1; 9 nucleotides line up with TRBD1. The length of the CDR3 is 15 residues. V lost 0 bases to trimming and J lost 4 bases; unmatched junction nucleotides: 4. The germline V gene encodes CDR1 SGHRS and CDR2 YFSETQ. CDR3 DNA: TGCGCCAGCAGCTTGGATACAGGGGGCCGCACTGAAGCTTTCTTT. Its protein is CASSLDTGGRTEAFF. Full variable domain (outside the CDR3, taken from reference TRBV5-1 and TRBJ1-1): KAGVTQTPRYLIKTRGQQVTLSCSPISGHRSVSWYQQTPGQGLQFLFEYFSETQRNKGNFPGRFSGRQFSNSRSEMNVSTLELGDSALYLCASSLDTGGRTEAFFGQGTRLTVV.

This chain joins TRBV2 and TRBJ1-5; a possible D gene is TRBD1 (5 bases). Germline V gives CDR1 SNHLY, CDR2 FYNNEI. The length of the CDR3 is 12 residues. V was clipped by 8 bases and J by 4 bases, with 9 bases between them. CDR3 residues: CASGGVNQPQHF. The CDR3 region has the DNA TGTGCCAGCGGGGGGGTTAATCAGCCCCAGCATTTT. The full variable domain, with the rest looked up from reference TRBV2 and TRBJ1-5, is EPEVTQTPSHQVTQMGQEVILRCVPISNHLYFYWYRQILGQKVEFLVSFYNNEISEKSEIFDDQFSVERPDGSNFTLKIRSTKLEDSAMYFCASGGVNQPQHFGDGTRLSIL.

This clone came up once. V gene TRBV7-3 combines with J gene TRBJ1-2, with D possibly matching TRBD1 (6 bases). The CDR3 spans 13 residues. V lost 4 bases and J 2 bases, leaving 8 bases between the germline ends. Germline V CDR1 and CDR2: SGHTA, FQGTGA. CDR3 nucleotide sequence: TGTGCCAGCAGCTGGGGACAAAACTATGGCTACACCTTC. Protein: CASSWGQNYGYTF.

The genes are TRBV5-4 and TRBJ2-7; 8 bases map to TRBD2. Germline V gene data show CDR1 as SGHNT and CDR2 as YYREEE (reference sequence). The CDR3 contains 13 residues. The V and J ends lost 2 bases and 9 bases, in that order; junction bases with no gene match: 7. CDR3 region: CASSLMNLAGQYF. In nucleotides, the CDR3 is TGTGCCAGCAGCTTAATGAACCTAGCGGGGCAGTACTTC.

Only a few counts were recorded for this clone. The V gene is TRBV5-1, the J gene TRBJ1-1, with 11 bases aligning to TRBD1. Trimming removed 4 bases from V and 5 bases from J; junction bases left unmatched: 7. This CDR3 comprises 15 residues. Germline-derived CDR1 and CDR2 are SGHRS and YFSETQ. The CDR3 protein is CASSGWTGGATEAFF. Written as DNA, the CDR3 is TGCGCCAGCAGCGGATGGACAGGGGGCGCAACTGAAGCTTTCTTT.

The chain recombines TRBV7-6 with TRBJ2-7, with 7 nucleotides matching TRBD2. This CDR3 comprises 15 residues. V was clipped by 1 base and J by 2 bases; unmatched bases: 5. Germline loops: CDR1 SGHVS, CDR2 FNYEAQ. The CDR3 loop is CASSLEGGGPYEQYF. In DNA, the CDR3 is TGTGCCAGCAGCTTAGAAGGCGGGGGACCCTACGAGCAGTACTTC.

The CDR3 nucleotides read TGTGCCAGCAGCTGGGATCGGGGGGATGCTTTCTTT. It translates to CASSWDRGDAFF. The chain couples TRBV5-4 to TRBJ1-1; possibly TRBD1 for D (5 bases). Trimming shortened V by 3 bases and J by 11 bases, and 14 bases separated the two germline ends. The germline V gene encodes CDR1 SGHNT and CDR2 YYREEE (reference sequence). The CDR3 is made up of 12 amino acids. Variable domain in full (rest from reference TRBV5-4 and TRBJ1-1): ETGVTQSPTHLIKTRGQQVTLRCSSQSGHNTVSWYQQALGQGPQFIFQYYREEENGRGNFPPRFSGLQFPNYSSELNVNALELDDSALYLCASSWDRGDAFFGQGTRLTVV.

The V gene is TRBV6-5, the J gene TRBJ1-2; TRBD1 agrees at 7 bases. CDR3 length equals 15 residues. The V gene's germline CDR1 is MNHEY and CDR2 SVGAGI. V was clipped by 6 bases and J by 6 bases; unmatched bases: 13. The CDR3 loop reads CASSPDRASINGYTF. CDR3 DNA sequence: TGTGCCAGCAGCCCCGACAGGGCTTCGATTAATGGCTACACCTTC.

This chain uses TRBV7-8 with TRBJ2-7, with a tentative D call TRBD2 (6 bases). Trimming pared 5 bases from V and 2 bases from J, leaving 13 bases between. Germline lookup yields CDR1 SGHVS and CDR2 FQNEAQ. This CDR3 is 14 amino acids long. The CDR3 region is CASSPSGYAYEQYF. The DNA of the CDR3 is TGTGCCAGCAGCCCCAGCGGGTACGCCTACGAGCAGTACTTC.

This clone has a handful of counts. The gene calls are TRBV11-2 and TRBJ1-3; perhaps TRBD1 as D (6 bases). V was pared by 4 bases and J by 4 bases, with 14 bases between. Germline CDR1 is SGHAT and CDR2 is FQNNGV. This CDR3 is 15 amino acids long. The CDR3 nucleotides are TGTGCCAGCAGCTCCTATCCTAGGGGGGGAAACACCATATATTTT. This encodes CASSSYPRGGNTIYF.

V gene TRBV7-9 combines with J gene TRBJ2-1, with 11 bases aligning to TRBD2. CDR1 and CDR2 from the germline V gene are SEHNR and FQNEAQ (reference sequence). The CDR3 runs 15 residues. Germline trimming cut 4 bases from V and 4 bases from J; bases unmatched to any gene: 3. CDR3 coding DNA: TGTGCCAGCAGCTCACTAGCGGGGGAGTACAATGAGCAGTTCTTC. Protein product: CASSSLAGEYNEQFF.

The chain links TRBV28 to TRBJ1-5, with 7 nucleotides matching TRBD1. This CDR3 has 15 residues. CDR1 and CDR2 (germline): MDHEN, SYDVKM. The trim removed 5 bases at V and 7 bases at J, leaving 11 bases unmatched. Written as DNA, the CDR3 is TGTGCCAGCAGTATCCCTCTAGGGGGCGGCCAGCCCCAGCATTTT. Translating it yields CASSIPLGGGQPQHF.

The chain is built from TRBV10-1 and TRBJ2-7; tentative D call: TRBD2 (5 bases). The germline V gene encodes CDR1 WNHNN and CDR2 SYGVQD (reference sequence). V lost 0 bases to trimming and J lost 6 bases, with 15 bases between them. The CDR3 consists of 15 residues. The chain's CDR3 is CASSESRAGAAEQYF. The CDR3 DNA follows: TGCGCCAGCAGTGAGTCGCGAGCCGGAGCGGCCGAGCAGTACTTC.

CDR3 sequence (DNA): TGTGCCAGCAGCATATGGGACAGCGATAGCTCCTATAATTCACCCCTCCACTTT. Its protein product is CASSIWDSDSSYNSPLHF. The V gene is TRBV7-8, the J gene TRBJ1-6, with 7 bases identical to TRBD1. Germline assignment: CDR1 SGHVS and CDR2 FQNEAQ. CDR3 length: 18 amino acids. The V gene end was trimmed by 5 bases and the J gene end by 0 bases; junction bases not matched to a gene: 10.

The rearrangement links TRBV5-6 to TRBJ1-1; 8 nucleotides match TRBD1. The CDR3 has 14 amino acids. J gave up 9 bases and V 2 bases, and 9 bases lay outside the gene matches. CDR1 and CDR2 from the germline V gene are SGHDT and YYEEEE. CDR3 sequence (DNA): TGTGCCAGCAGCTTTAGGGCAGGGGGCCCAAAAGCTTTCTTT. It translates to CASSFRAGGPKAFF.

The chain joins TRBV5-1 to TRBJ1-1, with a tentative D call TRBD1 (5 bases). The CDR3 extends over 13 amino acids. Germline values: CDR1 SGHRS, CDR2 YFSETQ. Deletions cut 0 bases from V and 10 bases from J, with 13 bases between. This CDR3 is CASSLGTGQGAFF. In nucleotides, the CDR3 is TGCGCCAGCAGCTTGGGTACCGGACAAGGAGCTTTCTTT.